The sequence of this T cell receptor (beta chain) was determined in a study of cytomegalovirus exposure and HLA in healthy donors. Turning to this clone: The antigen is unknown.

With V trimmed by 5 bases and J by 4 bases, 11 bases remained unmatched. This CDR3 has 15 residues. CDR1 is SGHAT, CDR2 FQNNGV, per germline. Researchers ran the PCR with 60 Vbeta and 13 Jbeta primers. Libraries were prepared by immunoSEQ multiplex PCR; TCRdb keeps only in-frame clonotypes and omits some of them. The profile shows some 100,000 clones, roughly 80% of them singletons. Regarding the study as a whole: In a later analysis, HLA-associated beta chains showed higher expansion and lower generation probabilities than comparable chains. Several V segments, TRBV6-2 and TRBV6-3 among them, could not be told apart and were dropped. Presence/absence comparisons presumed near-even sequencing depth among donors.

This clonotype was sampled from a female donor in good health and CMV-seronegative. The chain carries TRBV11-2 and TRBJ2-7; 7 bases are shared with TRBD1. Sequencing was carried out using PBMCs. The CDR3 region is CASSQRGGRRYEQYF. CDR3 sequence (DNA): TGTGCCAGCAGCCAGCGAGGGGGCCGTCGTTACGAGCAGTACTTC.